This T cell receptor beta chain derives from a study of shared clonotypes between healthy human individuals. TCRdb's table, derived via immunoSEQ multiplex PCR, lists solely in-frame clones and lacks some. The sample has about 2 million clones, approximately 94% seen once. Naive CD8 cells lacked CD45RO, underwent positive selection for CCR7 and left out terminally differentiated effector memory CD45RA+ cells. Trimming took off 1 base at V and 2 bases at J, with 12 bases between the two ends. CDR3 size: 15 residues. Looked up from germline, CDR1 is SGHRS and CDR2 is YFSETQ. Comments on this clone: The sample holds other DNA sequences that translate to the same CDR3.

The TCR originated in a man aged 18 to 29 in good health. The genes are TRBV5-1 and TRBJ1-1; the D gene is possibly TRBD1 (5 bases). The specimen sequenced was naive CD8+ T cells sorted from blood. CDR3 loop: CASSLTGGLNTEAFF. CDR3 DNA: TGCGCCAGCAGCTTGACGGGGGGTCTAAACACTGAAGCTTTCTTT.